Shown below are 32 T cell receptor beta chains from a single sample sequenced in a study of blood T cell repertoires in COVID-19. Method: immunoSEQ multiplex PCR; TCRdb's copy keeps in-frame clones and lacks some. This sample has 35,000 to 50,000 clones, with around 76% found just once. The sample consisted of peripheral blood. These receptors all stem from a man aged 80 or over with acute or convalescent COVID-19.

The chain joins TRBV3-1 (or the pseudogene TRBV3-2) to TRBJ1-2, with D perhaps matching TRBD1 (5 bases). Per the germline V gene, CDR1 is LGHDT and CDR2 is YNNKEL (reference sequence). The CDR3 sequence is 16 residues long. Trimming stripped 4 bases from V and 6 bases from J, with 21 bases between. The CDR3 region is CASSPDSRQTRDGYTF. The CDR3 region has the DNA TGTGCCAGCAGCCCGGATTCGAGACAGACCCGCGATGGCTACACCTTC.

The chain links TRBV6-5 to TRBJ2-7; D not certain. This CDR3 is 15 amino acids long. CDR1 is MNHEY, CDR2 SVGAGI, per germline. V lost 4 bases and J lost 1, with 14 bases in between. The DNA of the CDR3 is TGTGCCAGCAGTTCCCGACGGGTGACTTCCTACGAGCAGTACTTC. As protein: CASSSRRVTSYEQYF.

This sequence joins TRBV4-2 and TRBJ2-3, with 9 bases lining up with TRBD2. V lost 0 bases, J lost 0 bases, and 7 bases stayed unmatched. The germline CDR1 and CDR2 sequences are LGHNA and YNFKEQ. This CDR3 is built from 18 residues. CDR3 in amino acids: CASSQDMASGASTDTQYF. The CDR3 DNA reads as TGTGCCAGCAGCCAAGATATGGCTAGCGGGGCTAGCACAGATACGCAGTATTTT.

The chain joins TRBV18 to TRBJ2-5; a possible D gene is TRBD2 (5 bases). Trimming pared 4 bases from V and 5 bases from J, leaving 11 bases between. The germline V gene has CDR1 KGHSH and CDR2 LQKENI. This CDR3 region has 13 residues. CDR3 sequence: CASSLVVAETQYF. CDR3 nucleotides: TGTGCCAGCTCACTAGTGGTAGCGGAGACCCAGTACTTC.

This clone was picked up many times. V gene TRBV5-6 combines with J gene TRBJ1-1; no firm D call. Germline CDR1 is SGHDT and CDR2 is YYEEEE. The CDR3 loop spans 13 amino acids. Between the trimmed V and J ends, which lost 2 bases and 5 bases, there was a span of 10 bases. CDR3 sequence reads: CASSFPQSTEAFF. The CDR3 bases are TGTGCCAGCAGCTTCCCTCAGTCTACTGAAGCTTTCTTT. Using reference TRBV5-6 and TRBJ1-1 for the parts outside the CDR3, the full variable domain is DAGVTQSPTHLIKTRGQQVTLRCSPKSGHDTVSWYQQALGQGPQFIFQYYEEEERQRGNFPDRFSGHQFPNYSSELNVNALLLGDSALYLCASSFPQSTEAFFGQGTRLTVV.

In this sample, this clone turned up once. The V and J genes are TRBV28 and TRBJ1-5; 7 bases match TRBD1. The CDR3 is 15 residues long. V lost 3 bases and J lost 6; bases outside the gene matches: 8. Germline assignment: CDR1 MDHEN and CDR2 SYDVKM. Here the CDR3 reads CASSFTRGTGQPQHF. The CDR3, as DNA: TGTGCCAGCAGTTTTACCAGGGGGACCGGTCAGCCCCAGCATTTT. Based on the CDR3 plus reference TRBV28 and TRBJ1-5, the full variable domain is DVKVTQSSRYLVKRTGEKVFLECVQDMDHENMFWYRQDPGLGLRLIYFSYDVKMKEKGDIPEGYSVSREKKERFSLILESASTNQTSMYLCASSFTRGTGQPQHFGDGTRLSIL.

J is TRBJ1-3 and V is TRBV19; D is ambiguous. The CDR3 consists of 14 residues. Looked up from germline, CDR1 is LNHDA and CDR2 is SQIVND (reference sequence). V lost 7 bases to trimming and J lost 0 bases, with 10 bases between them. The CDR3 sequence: CASTEQFSGNTIYF. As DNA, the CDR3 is TGTGCCAGTACCGAACAGTTCTCTGGAAACACCATATATTTT.

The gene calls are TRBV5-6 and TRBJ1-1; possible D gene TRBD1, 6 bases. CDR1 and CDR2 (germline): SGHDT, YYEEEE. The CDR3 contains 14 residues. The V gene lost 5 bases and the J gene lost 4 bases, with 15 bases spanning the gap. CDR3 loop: CASRGGGRSTEAFF. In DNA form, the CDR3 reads TGTGCCAGCAGAGGCGGGGGGCGCAGCACTGAAGCTTTCTTT.

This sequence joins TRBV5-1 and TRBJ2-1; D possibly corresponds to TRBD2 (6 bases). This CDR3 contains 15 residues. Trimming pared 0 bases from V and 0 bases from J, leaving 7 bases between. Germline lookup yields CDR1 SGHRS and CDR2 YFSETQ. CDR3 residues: CASSLEGGSYNEQFF. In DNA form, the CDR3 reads TGCGCCAGCAGCTTGGAGGGAGGCTCCTACAATGAGCAGTTCTTC.

CDR3 DNA sequence: TGTGCCAGCAGCCAAGATAGTGTGGGCAGTAACTATGGCTACACCTTC. Translation: CASSQDSVGSNYGYTF. The genes are TRBV3-1 (or the pseudogene TRBV3-2) and TRBJ1-2, with D hard to call. The germline V gene has CDR1 LGHDT and CDR2 YNNKEL (reference sequence). Trimming left V 0 bases short and J 1 base short, with 12 bases between. The CDR3 spans 16 residues.

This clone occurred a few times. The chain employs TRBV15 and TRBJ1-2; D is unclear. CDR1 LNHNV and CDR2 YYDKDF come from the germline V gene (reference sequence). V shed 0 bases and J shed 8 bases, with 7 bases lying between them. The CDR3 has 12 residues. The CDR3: CATSRDSVGYTF. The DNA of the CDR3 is TGTGCCACCAGCAGAGATTCCGTCGGCTACACCTTC.

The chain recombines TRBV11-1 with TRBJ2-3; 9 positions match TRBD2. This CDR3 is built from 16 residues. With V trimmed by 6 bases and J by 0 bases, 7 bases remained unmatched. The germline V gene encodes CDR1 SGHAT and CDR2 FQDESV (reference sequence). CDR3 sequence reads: CASRKSGGPSTDTQYF. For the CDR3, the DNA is TGTGCCAGCAGAAAGAGCGGGGGGCCTAGCACAGATACGCAGTATTTT.

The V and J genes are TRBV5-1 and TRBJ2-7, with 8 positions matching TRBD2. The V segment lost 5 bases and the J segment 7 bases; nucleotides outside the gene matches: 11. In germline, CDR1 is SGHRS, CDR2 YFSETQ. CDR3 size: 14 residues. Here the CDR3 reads CASSLPRAGGEQYF. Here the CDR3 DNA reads TGCGCCAGCAGTCTCCCCCGGGCGGGAGGAGAGCAGTACTTC.

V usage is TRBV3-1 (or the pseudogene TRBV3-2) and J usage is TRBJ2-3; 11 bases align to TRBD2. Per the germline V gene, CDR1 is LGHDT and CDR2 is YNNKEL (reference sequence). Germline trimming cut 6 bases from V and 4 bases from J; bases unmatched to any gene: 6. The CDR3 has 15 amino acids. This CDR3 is CASRPTSGSPDTQYF. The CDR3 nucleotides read TGTGCCAGCAGGCCTACTAGCGGGAGCCCAGATACGCAGTATTTT.

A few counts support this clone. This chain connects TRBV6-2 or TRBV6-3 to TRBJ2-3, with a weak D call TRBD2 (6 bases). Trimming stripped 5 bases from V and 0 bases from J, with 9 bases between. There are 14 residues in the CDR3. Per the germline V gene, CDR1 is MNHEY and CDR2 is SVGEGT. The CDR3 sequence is CASSGRPSTDTQYF. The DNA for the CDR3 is TGTGCCAGCAGTGGGAGGCCTAGCACAGATACGCAGTATTTT.

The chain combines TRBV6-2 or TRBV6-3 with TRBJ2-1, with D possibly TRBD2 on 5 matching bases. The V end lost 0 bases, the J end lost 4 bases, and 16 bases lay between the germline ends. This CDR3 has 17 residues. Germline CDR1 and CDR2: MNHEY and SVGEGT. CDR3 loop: CASSYSTSGRQYNEQFF. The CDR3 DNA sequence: TGTGCCAGCAGTTACTCAACCAGCGGAAGACAATACAATGAGCAGTTCTTC.

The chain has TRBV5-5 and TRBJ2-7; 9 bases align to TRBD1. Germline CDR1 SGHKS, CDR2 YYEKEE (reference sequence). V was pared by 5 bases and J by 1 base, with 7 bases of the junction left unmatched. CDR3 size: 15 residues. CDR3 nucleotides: TGTGCCAGCAGGCCCGGGACAGGGATTTCCTACGAGCAGTACTTC. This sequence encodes CASRPGTGISYEQYF.

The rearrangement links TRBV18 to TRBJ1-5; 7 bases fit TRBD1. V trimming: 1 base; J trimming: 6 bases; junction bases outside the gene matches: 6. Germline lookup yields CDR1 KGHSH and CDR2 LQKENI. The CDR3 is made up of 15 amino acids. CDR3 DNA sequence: TGTGCCAGCTCACCACAGGGACAGCAGTCTCAGCCCCAGCATTTT. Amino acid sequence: CASSPQGQQSQPQHF. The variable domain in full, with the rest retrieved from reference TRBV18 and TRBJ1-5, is NAGVMQNPRHLVRRRGQEARLRCSPMKGHSHVYWYRQLPEEGLKFMVYLQKENIIDESGMPKERFSAEFPKEGPSILRIQQVVRGDSAAYFCASSPQGQQSQPQHFGDGTRLSIL.

The CDR3 DNA follows: TGTGCCAGCCGGACAGGGGGAGTATACGAGCAGTACTTC. It translates to CASRTGGVYEQYF. The chain has TRBV6-5 and TRBJ2-7; 10 nucleotides line up with TRBD1. Looked up from germline, CDR1 is MNHEY and CDR2 is SVGAGI. The CDR3 contains 13 residues. After removal of 8 bases from V and 4 bases from J, the junction contained 5 bases not matched to a gene.

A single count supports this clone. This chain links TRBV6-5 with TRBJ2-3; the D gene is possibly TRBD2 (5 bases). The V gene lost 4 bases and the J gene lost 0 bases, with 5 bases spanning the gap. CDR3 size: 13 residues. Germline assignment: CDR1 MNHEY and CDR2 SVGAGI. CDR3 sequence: CASSWTSTDTQYF. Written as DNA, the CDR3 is TGTGCCAGCAGTTGGACTAGCACAGATACGCAGTATTTT.

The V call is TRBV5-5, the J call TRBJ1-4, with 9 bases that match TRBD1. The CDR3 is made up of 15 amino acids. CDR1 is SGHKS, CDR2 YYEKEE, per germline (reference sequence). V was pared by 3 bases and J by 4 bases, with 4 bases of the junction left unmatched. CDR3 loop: CASSYRDRDNEKLFF. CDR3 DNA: TGTGCCAGCAGCTATAGGGACAGGGATAATGAAAAACTGTTTTTT.

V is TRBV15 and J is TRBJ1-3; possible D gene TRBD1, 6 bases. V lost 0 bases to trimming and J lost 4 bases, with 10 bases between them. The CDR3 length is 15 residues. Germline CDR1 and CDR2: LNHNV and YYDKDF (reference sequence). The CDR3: CATSRDRGGGNTIYF. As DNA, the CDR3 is TGTGCCACCAGCAGAGATCGAGGGGGAGGAAACACCATATATTTT.

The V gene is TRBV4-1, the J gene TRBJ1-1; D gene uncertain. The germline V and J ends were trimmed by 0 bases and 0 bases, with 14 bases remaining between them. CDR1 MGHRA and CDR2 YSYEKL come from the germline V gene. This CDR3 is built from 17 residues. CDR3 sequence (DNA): TGCGCCAGCAGCCAAGAAGGTAACAGCCTATTGAACACTGAAGCTTTCTTT. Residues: CASSQEGNSLLNTEAFF.

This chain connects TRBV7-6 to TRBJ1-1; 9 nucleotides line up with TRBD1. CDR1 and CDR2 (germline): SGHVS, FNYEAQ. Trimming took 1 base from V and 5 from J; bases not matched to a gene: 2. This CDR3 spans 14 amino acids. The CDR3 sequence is CASSLGQGVTEAFF. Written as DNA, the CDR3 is TGTGCCAGCAGCTTAGGACAGGGGGTGACTGAAGCTTTCTTT.

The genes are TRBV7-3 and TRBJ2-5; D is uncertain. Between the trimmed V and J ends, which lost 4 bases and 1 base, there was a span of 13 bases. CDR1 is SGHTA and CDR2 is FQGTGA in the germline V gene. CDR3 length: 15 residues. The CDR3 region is CASSSTIGSQETQYF. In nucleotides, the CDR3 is TGTGCCAGCAGCTCCACAATCGGGTCCCAAGAGACCCAGTACTTC.

CDR3 in DNA: TGTGCCAGTGCCATGACCACAGGTTACAATGAGCAGTTCTTC. This sequence encodes CASAMTTGYNEQFF. J is TRBJ2-1 and V is TRBV19; possible D gene TRBD1, 5 bases. CDR1 LNHDA and CDR2 SQIVND come from the germline V gene (reference sequence). This CDR3 has 14 amino acids. V gave up 8 bases and J gave up 4 bases, with 15 bases separating them.

The CDR3 region has the DNA TGTGCCAGCAGTCGTATTACTACACGGAACACTGAAGCTTTCTTT. Its translation: CASSRITTRNTEAFF. The V and J genes are TRBV27 and TRBJ1-1; D ambiguous. V lost 5 bases and J 1 base, leaving 14 bases between the germline ends. Germline-derived CDR1 and CDR2 are MNHEY and SMNVEV (reference sequence). This CDR3 region has 15 residues.

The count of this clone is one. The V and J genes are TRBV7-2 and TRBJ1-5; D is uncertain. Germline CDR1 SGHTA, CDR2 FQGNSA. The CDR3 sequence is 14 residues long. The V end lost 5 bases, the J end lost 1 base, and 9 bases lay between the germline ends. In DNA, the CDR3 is TGTGCCAGCAGCGCGCGACTGAGCAATCAGCCCCAGCATTTT. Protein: CASSARLSNQPQHF. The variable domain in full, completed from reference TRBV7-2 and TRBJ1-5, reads GAGVSQSPSNKVTEKGKDVELRCDPISGHTALYWYRQSLGQGLEFLIYFQGNSAPDKSGLPSDRFSAERTGGSVSTLTIQRTQQEDSAVYLCASSARLSNQPQHFGDGTRLSIL.

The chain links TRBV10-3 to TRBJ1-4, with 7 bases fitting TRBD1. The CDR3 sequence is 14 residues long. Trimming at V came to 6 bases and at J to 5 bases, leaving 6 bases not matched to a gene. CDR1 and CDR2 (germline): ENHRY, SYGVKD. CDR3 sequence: CAIREGGPNEKLFF. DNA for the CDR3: TGTGCCATCAGGGAAGGGGGCCCAAATGAAAAACTGTTTTTT.

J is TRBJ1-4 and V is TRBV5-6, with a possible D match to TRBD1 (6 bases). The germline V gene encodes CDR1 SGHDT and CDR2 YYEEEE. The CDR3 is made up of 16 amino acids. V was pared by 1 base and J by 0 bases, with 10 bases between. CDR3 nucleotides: TGTGCCAGCAGCTTGTTCAGGGGCGCAACTAATGAAAAACTGTTTTTT. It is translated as CASSLFRGATNEKLFF.

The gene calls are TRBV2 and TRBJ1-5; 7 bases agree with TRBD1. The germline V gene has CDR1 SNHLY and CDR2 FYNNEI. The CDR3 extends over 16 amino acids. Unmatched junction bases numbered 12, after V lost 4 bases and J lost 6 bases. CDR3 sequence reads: CASSGPRRGGGQPQHF. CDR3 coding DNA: TGTGCCAGCAGTGGACCTCGGAGAGGGGGCGGTCAGCCCCAGCATTTT.

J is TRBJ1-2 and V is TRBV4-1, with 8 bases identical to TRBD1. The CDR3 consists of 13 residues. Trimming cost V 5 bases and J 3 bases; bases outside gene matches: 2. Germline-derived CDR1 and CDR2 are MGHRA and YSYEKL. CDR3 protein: CASSSQGDYGYTF. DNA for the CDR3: TGCGCCAGCAGCTCACAGGGGGACTATGGCTACACCTTC.